This T cell receptor beta chain was obtained from a study of early T cells in non-severe SARS-CoV-2 infection (dated by TCRdb to 2020 to 2022). The study in broad terms: TCR sequencing used bulk RNA from unsorted whole blood, so alpha and beta chains could not be paired. Results the study describes overall, beyond this receptor: Matching against VDJdb was skewed toward anti-spike CD8 responses, likely underestimated virus-specific expansions, and missed private and CD4 specificities.

This clonotype was seen more than once but under ten times. This receptor's antigen is unknown. One base away there is no much larger clone; base qualities are not given. The receptor library was made with 5' RACE. TCRdb names NextSeq 500 as the instrument used. The TCR library protocol attached unique molecular identifiers to individual cDNA molecules to correct for sequencing error and PCR bias. Both TCR alpha and beta chains were sequenced, and tight co-correlation was observed between alpha and beta sequence abundances in each sample. For the original study's pipeline: Decombinator V4 was used to perform V gene, J gene and CDR3 annotation of TCR sequences. Expanded TCRs were defined as changing significantly between any two time points under a Poisson model with p below 0.0001. TCR abundances were normalised to the total number of TCRs sequenced in each sample and reported as counts per million. MAIT TCRs were defined by TRAV1-2 paired with TRAJ12, TRAJ20 or TRAJ33, and iNKT TCRs by TRAV10 paired with TRAJ18. VDJdb, accessed on 1 November 2021, was searched for TCRs annotated for CMV, EBV and SARS-CoV-2, and TCRs annotated for more than one antigen were excluded. Clones were called with MiXCR by TCRdb after fastp trimmed the public reads at Q25, and only in-frame beta chains were retained. Merged by CDR3 protein, the rows form single entries marked with the most common genes and DNA. The V and J calls reflect TCRdb's pipeline rather than the authors' work. A total of just over 65,000 distinct CDR3 sequences appear in this sample, around 13% of them only once. The top ten hold roughly 8.3% of the sample.

CDR1 and CDR2 (SGDLS, YYNGEE) derive from the germline V gene. Its CDR3 holds 13 amino acids, cysteine through phenylalanine. The only DNA kept is the CDR3, 39 bases in frame from the first base. Relative to germline, V is 0 bases shorter and J is 2 bases shorter, with 6 bases between their ends. This was a case-control study nested in a cohort of healthcare workers in London, UK, who had nasopharyngeal swab PCR tests and blood samples taken every week. Healthcare workers were recruited between 23 and 31 March 2020, during the week of the UK lockdown, and were followed weekly for up to roughly 16 weeks.

The sequence is built from TRBV9 and TRBJ2-7, with the identity of the D gene unclear. Source material: whole blood. The source of this sequence is an adult who was a healthcare worker with PCR-confirmed SARS-CoV-2 infection or an uninfected control (not recorded which). The CDR3 protein sequence reads: CASSVAPAYEQYF. The DNA sequence follows: TGTGCCAGCAGCGTAGCTCCAGCCTACGAGCAGTACTTC. When the CDR3 is completed using the reference TRBV9 and TRBJ2-7 genes on either side, the full variable domain is DSGVTQTPKHLITATGQRVTLRCSPRSGDLSVYWYQQSLDQGLQFLIQYYNGEERAKGNILERFSAQQFPDLHSELNLSSLELGDSALYFCASSVAPAYEQYFGPGTRLTVT.